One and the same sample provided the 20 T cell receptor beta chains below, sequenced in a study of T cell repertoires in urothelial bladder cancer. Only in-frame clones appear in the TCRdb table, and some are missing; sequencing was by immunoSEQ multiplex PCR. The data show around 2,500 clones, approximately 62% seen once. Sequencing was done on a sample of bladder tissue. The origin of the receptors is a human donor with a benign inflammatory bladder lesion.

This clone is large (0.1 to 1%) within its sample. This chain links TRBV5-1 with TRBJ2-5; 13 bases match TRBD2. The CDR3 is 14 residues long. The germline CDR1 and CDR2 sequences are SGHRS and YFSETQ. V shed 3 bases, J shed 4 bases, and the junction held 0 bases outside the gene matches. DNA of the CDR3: TGCGCCAGCAGCTGGACTAGCGGGAGAGAGACCCAGTACTTC. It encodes CASSWTSGRETQYF.

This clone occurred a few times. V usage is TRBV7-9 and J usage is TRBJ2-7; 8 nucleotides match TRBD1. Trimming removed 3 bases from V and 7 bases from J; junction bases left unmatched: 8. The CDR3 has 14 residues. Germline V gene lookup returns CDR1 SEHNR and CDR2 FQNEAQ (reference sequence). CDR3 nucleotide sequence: TGTGCCAGCAGCTTTGGGCAGGGGGCGAGAGAGCAGTACTTC. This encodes CASSFGQGAREQYF.

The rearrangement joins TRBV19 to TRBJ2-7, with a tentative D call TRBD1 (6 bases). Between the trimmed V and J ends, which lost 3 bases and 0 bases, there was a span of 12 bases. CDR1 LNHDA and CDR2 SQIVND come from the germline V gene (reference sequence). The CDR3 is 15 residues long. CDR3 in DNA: TGTGCCAGTAGTATCCGCCGGGACACCTCCTACGAGCAGTACTTC. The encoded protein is CASSIRRDTSYEQYF.

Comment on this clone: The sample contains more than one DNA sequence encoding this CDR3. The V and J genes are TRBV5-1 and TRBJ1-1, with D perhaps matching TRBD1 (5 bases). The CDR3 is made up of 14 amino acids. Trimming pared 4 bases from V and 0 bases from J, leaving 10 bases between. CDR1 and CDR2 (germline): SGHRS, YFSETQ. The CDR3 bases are TGCGCCAGCAGCCTAGGGACGGTGAACACTGAAGCTTTCTTT. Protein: CASSLGTVNTEAFF. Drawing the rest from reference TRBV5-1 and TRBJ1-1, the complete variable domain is KAGVTQTPRYLIKTRGQQVTLSCSPISGHRSVSWYQQTPGQGLQFLFEYFSETQRNKGNFPGRFSGRQFSNSRSEMNVSTLELGDSALYLCASSLGTVNTEAFFGQGTRLTVV.

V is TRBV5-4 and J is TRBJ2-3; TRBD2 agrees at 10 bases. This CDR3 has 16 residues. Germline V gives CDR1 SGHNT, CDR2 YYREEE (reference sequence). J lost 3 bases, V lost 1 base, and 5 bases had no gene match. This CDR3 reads CASSLLLAGSTDTQYF. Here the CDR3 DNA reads TGTGCCAGCAGCTTGTTACTAGCGGGAAGTACAGATACGCAGTATTTT.

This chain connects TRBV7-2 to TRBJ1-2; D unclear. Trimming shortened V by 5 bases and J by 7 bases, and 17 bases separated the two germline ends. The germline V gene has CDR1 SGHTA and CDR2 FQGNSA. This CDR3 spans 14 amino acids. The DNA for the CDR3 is TGTGCCAGCAGCACAGTGCGGGGAGGTGTTGGCTACACCTTC. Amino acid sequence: CASSTVRGGVGYTF.

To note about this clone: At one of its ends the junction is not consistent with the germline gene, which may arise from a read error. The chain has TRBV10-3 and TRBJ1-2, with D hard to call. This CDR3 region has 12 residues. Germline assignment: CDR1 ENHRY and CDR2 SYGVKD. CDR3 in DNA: TGTGCCATCGGTGACACTCGCTATGGCTACACCTTC. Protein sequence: CAIGDTRYGYTF.

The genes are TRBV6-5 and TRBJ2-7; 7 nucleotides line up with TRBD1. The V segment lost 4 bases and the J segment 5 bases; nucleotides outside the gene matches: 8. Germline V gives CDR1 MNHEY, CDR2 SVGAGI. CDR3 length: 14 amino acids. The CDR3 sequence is CASSSIDRAHEQYF. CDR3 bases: TGTGCCAGCAGTTCCATCGACAGGGCCCACGAGCAGTACTTC.

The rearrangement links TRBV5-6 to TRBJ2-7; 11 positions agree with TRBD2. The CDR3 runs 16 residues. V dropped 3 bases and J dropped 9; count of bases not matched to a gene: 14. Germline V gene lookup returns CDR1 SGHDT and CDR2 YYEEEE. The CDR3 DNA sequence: TGTGCCAGCAGCTCGGCAGGGGTAGCGGGAGGGCAGGTGCAGTACTTC. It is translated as CASSSAGVAGGQVQYF.

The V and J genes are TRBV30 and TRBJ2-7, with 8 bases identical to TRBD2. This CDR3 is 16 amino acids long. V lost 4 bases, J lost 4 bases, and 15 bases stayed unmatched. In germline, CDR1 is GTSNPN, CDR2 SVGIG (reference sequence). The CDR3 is CAWNPRTSPNFYEQYF. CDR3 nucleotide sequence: TGTGCCTGGAACCCTCGGACTAGCCCTAACTTTTACGAGCAGTACTTC. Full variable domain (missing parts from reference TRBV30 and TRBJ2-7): SQTIHQWPATLVQPVGSPLSLECTVEGTSNPNLYWYRQAAGRGLQLLFYSVGIGQISSEVPQNLSASRPQDRQFILSSKKLLLSDSGFYLCAWNPRTSPNFYEQYFGPGTRLTVT.

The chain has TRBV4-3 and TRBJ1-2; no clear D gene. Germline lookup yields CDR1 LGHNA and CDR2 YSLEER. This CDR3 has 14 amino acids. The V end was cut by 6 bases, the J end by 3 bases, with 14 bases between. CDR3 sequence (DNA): TGCGCCAGCAGTCCCTGGGAGGGAGACTATGGCTACACCTTC. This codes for CASSPWEGDYGYTF.

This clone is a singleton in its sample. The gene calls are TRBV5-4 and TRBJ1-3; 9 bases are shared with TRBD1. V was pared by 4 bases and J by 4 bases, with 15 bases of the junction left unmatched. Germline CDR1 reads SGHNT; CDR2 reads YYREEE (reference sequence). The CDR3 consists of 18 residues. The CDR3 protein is CASSPTWDRATSGNTIYF. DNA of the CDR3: TGTGCCAGCAGCCCGACCTGGGACAGGGCGACTTCGGGAAACACCATATATTTT.

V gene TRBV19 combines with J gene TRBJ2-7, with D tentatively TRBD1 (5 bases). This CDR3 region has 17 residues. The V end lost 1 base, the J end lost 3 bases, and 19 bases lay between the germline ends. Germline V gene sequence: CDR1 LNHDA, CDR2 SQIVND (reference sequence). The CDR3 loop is CASSIVFGPRQFYEQYF. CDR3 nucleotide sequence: TGTGCCAGTAGTATAGTGTTCGGGCCGCGACAGTTCTACGAGCAGTACTTC.

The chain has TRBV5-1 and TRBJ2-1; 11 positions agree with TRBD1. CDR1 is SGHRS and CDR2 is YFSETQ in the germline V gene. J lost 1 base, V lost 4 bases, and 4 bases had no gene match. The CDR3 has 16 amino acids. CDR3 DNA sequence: TGCGCCAGCAGCGCGGGACAGGGGGGATCCTACAATGAGCAGTTCTTC. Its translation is CASSAGQGGSYNEQFF.

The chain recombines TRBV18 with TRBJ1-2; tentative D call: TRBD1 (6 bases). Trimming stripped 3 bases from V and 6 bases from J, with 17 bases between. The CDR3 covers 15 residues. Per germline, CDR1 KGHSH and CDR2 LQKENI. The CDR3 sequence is CASSPEQGRGDGYTF. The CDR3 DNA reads TGTGCCAGCTCACCGGAGCAGGGGCGCGGTGATGGCTACACCTTC.

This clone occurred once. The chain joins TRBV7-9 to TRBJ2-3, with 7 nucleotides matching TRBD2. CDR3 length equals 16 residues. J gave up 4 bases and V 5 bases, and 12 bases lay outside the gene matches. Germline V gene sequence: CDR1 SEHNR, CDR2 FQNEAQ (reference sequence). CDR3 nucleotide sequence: TGTGCCAGCAGCCCCCGTTTTGGCGGGAGCCCAGATACGCAGTATTTT. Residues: CASSPRFGGSPDTQYF.

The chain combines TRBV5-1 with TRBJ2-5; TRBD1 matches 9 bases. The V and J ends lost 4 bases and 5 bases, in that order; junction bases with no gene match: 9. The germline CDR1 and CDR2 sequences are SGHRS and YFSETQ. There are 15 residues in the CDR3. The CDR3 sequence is CASSLGQGGWETQYF. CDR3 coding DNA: TGCGCCAGCAGCCTGGGACAGGGAGGGTGGGAGACCCAGTACTTC.

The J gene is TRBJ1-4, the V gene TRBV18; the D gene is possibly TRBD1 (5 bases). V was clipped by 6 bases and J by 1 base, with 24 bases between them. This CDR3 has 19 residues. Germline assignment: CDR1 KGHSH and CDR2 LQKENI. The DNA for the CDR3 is TGTGCCAGCTCTCCAGGGAGAAGGGAAGTTCGGATAACTAATGAAAAACTGTTTTTT. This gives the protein CASSPGRREVRITNEKLFF.

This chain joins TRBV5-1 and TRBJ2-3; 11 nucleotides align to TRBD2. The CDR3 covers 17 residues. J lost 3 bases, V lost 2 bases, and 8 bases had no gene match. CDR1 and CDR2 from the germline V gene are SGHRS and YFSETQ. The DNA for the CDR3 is TGCGCCAGCAGCTTCATAGCGGGAGGGCCCTCGACAGATACGCAGTATTTT. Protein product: CASSFIAGGPSTDTQYF.

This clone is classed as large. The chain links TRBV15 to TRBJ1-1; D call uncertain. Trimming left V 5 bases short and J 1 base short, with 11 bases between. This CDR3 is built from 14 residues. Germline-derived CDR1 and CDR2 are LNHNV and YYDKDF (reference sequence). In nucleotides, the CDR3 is TGTGCCACCAGCCCCTGGGCCCCGAACACTGAAGCTTTCTTT. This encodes CATSPWAPNTEAFF.